This T cell receptor (beta chain) is from a study of neurological immune-mediated disorders. At the level of the study: Of the approximately 34 patients with multiple sclerosis, some 31 had relapsing-remitting MS, whereas the remaining 3 had secondary progressive MS.

This clonotype came up many times. The antigen is not known. With 10-nucleotide random UMIs included, cDNA was synthesized by 5'RACE. One entry per CDR3 protein results from TCRdb running MiXCR on the 5' RACE reads. The sample lists tens of thousands of distinct CDR3 sequences, more than 2.5% seen once, with 6% to 9% in the top ten. Study-level findings and limits: One related-CDR3 cluster, found by phylogenetic grouping, held repertoires of 18 of 34 multiple sclerosis patients and is a possible signature. The absence of any CDR3 amino acid sequence shared by expanded clones across subjects suggests that repertoires were private in all groups.

This CDR3 has 14 residues. Germline CDR1 reads SGHDT; CDR2 reads YYEEEE. Trimming took 3 bases from V and 5 from J; bases not matched to a gene: 5. Sequencing was performed on PBMCs. The receptor comes from a woman in her 30s with multiple sclerosis. The chain joins TRBV5-6 to TRBJ1-5; TRBD1 aligns across 7 bases. The CDR3 loop reads CASSWGTVDQPQHF. DNA for the CDR3: TGTGCCAGCAGCTGGGGGACAGTGGATCAGCCCCAGCATTTT.